These T cell receptor beta chains were read from a single sample in a study of T cell responses to AZD1222 COVID-19 vaccine. Sequencing was performed with immunoSEQ multiplex PCR; in TCRdb, only in-frame clones are kept and a portion is missing. The profile shows around 180,000 clones, almost 95% of them singletons. The sequences come from peripheral blood, collected on day 0 of AZD1222 vaccination. The receptors stem from an adult in good health. The CDR3 runs from the conserved cysteine through the conserved F or W. The D gene is left open where the match is weak. Some rows have no size entry. The others give once, few or many, or a class for an expanded clone.

clone_size j_call v_call d_call cdr3_aa cdr3_nt
- TRBJ2-1 TRBV19 - CASSIGGRGNNEQFF TGTGCCAGTAGTATAGGGGGGAGAGGGAACAATGAGCAGTTCTTC
- TRBJ1-3 TRBV5-1 - CASSLAGNSGNTIYF TGCGCCAGCAGCTTGGCCGGAAACTCTGGAAACACCATATATTTT
- TRBJ1-3 TRBV11-2 - CASSFNTGVGGTIYF TGTGCCAGCAGCTTTAACACGGGGGTAGGGGGCACCATATATTTT
- TRBJ1-1 TRBV6-4 - CASSDPAGEAFF TGTGCCAGCAGTGACCCGGCGGGGGAAGCTTTCTTT
- TRBJ1-6 TRBV27 TRBD1 CASRRQGSNSPLHF TGTGCCAGCAGGAGACAGGGGTCTAATTCACCCCTCCACTTT
once TRBJ2-1 TRBV28 TRBD1 CASSKGTGYNEQFF TGTGCCAGCAGTAAAGGGACAGGCTACAATGAGCAGTTCTTC
- TRBJ1-1 TRBV2 - CASTLQGIDTEAFF TGTGCCAGCACACTCCAGGGGATCGACACTGAAGCTTTCTTT
- TRBJ1-1 TRBV12-3/TRBV12-4 TRBD1 CASIGQGGKAFF TGTGCCAGCATTGGACAGGGTGGCAAAGCTTTCTTT
- TRBJ2-5 TRBV7-2 TRBD2 CASTGWGGSETQYF TGTGCCAGCACCGGGTGGGGGGGGAGTGAGACCCAGTACTTC
- TRBJ1-1 TRBV28 - CASSPGGWQEGEAFF TGTGCCAGCAGTCCTGGCGGTTGGCAGGAAGGTGAAGCTTTCTTT
- TRBJ2-2 TRBV5-8 TRBD2 CASSPLTSAANTGELFF TGTGCCAGCAGCCCTCTAACTAGCGCCGCGAACACCGGGGAGCTGTTTTTT
- TRBJ1-1 TRBV24-1 TRBD1 CATRDRGHTEAFF TGTGCCACCAGGGACAGGGGTCACACTGAAGCTTTCTTT
- TRBJ2-3 TRBV27 - CASSFTQGALADTQYF TGTGCCAGCAGTTTTACGCAGGGAGCCTTGGCAGATACGCAGTATTTT
- TRBJ1-5 TRBV5-8 TRBD1 CASSRTGQNQPQHF TGTGCCAGCAGTCGGACAGGGCAAAATCAGCCCCAGCATTTT
- TRBJ2-3 TRBV19 - CASTQGATDTQYF TGTGCCAGTACCCAGGGCGCAACAGATACGCAGTATTTT
- TRBJ1-2 TRBV23-1 - CASSQCDSGSGYTF TGCGCCAGCAGTCAATGTGACTCGGGGTCCGGCTACACCTTC
- TRBJ1-4 TRBV5-1 TRBD1 CASRLDRANEKLFF TGCGCCAGCAGATTAGACAGGGCTAATGAAAAACTGTTTTTT
- TRBJ1-2 TRBV6-6 - CASSPTEGATYGYTF TGTGCCAGCAGCCCCACAGAGGGCGCAACCTATGGCTACACCTTC
- TRBJ1-6 TRBV6-5 TRBD1 CASRDRDNSPLHF TGTGCCAGCCGGGACAGGGATAATTCACCCCTCCACTTT
- TRBJ2-5 TRBV3-1/TRBV3-2 TRBD1 CASSHTGTGEETQYF TGTGCCAGCAGCCATACCGGGACAGGGGAGGAGACCCAGTACTTC
once TRBJ2-7 TRBV10-3 TRBD2 CAISDSGGTYEQYF TGTGCCATCAGTGATAGCGGGGGAACCTACGAGCAGTACTTC
- TRBJ1-1 TRBV10-3 - CAISDSGRGVTEAFF TGTGCCATCAGCGACTCAGGGAGGGGGGTCACTGAAGCTTTCTTT
- TRBJ1-1 TRBV18 TRBD1 CASSTIGQGRGTEAFF TGTGCCAGCTCAACCATTGGACAGGGTCGAGGGACTGAAGCTTTCTTT
once TRBJ1-6 TRBV7-9 - CASSPGTSLNSPLHF TGTGCCAGCAGCCCCGGGACTTCCCTAAATTCACCCCTCCACTTT
- TRBJ1-1 TRBV5-1 - CASSLEAGFGTTEAFF TGCGCCAGCAGCTTGGAGGCAGGCTTCGGTACGACTGAAGCTTTCTTT
- TRBJ1-2 TRBV28 - CASSLFSGRYGYTF TGTGCCAGCAGCCTTTTTTCAGGTCGCTATGGCTACACCTTC
- TRBJ1-6 TRBV30 - CAWSVQDNSPLHF TGTGCCTGGAGTGTACAGGATAATTCACCCCTCCACTTT
- TRBJ2-2 TRBV7-7 - CASSLGRGSTGELFF TGTGCTAGCAGTCTCGGAAGGGGGTCCACCGGGGAGCTGTTTTTT
- TRBJ2-5 TRBV28 TRBD2 CASNSREGETQYF TGTGCCAGCAACTCACGGGAGGGGGAGACCCAGTACTTC
- TRBJ1-5 TRBV6-2/TRBV6-3 - CASSAITRSALYFYQPQHF TGTGCCAGCAGCGCTATAACTCGGTCCGCCCTATACTTTTATCAGCCCCAGCATTTT
- TRBJ2-5 TRBV6-2/TRBV6-3 - CASSPQGGHQETQYF TGTGCCAGCAGTCCCCAGGGGGGCCACCAAGAGACCCAGTACTTC
- TRBJ1-3 TRBV18 - CASSQGVPSGNTIYF TGTGCCAGCTCACAGGGGGTCCCCTCTGGAAACACCATATATTTT
- TRBJ1-2 TRBV5-1 - CASSLAADHYGYTF TGCGCCAGCAGCTTGGCGGCGGATCACTATGGCTACACCTTC
- TRBJ2-3 TRBV29-1 TRBD1 CSVGQGITDTQYF TGCAGCGTTGGACAGGGGATAACAGATACGCAGTATTTT
- TRBJ1-5 TRBV28 - CASSFAGTNQPQHF TGTGCCAGCAGTTTTGCGGGGACAAATCAGCCCCAGCATTTT
once TRBJ1-5 TRBV27 - CASSGRNQPQHF TGTGCCAGCAGTGGACGCAATCAGCCCCAGCATTTT
- TRBJ2-3 TRBV27 - CASSYRVADTQYF TGTGCCAGCAGTTACAGGGTCGCAGATACGCAGTATTTT
- TRBJ2-1 TRBV24-1 - CATSGQGNEQFF TGTGCCACCAGTGGCCAGGGCAATGAGCAGTTCTTC
- TRBJ1-1 TRBV5-4 TRBD1 CASSLVRQGGTEAFF TGTGCCAGCAGCTTGGTCCGACAGGGAGGTACTGAAGCTTTCTTT
once TRBJ1-2 TRBV15 - CATSRGTAPRGYTF TGTGCCACCAGCAGAGGAACCGCCCCGAGAGGCTACACCTTC
- TRBJ2-2 TRBV18 - CASSNTGELFF TGTGCCAGCTCAAACACCGGGGAGCTGTTTTTT
- TRBJ1-3 TRBV5-8 - CASSQPRGAGQGNTIYF TGTGCCAGCAGCCAACCACGGGGGGCAGGGCAAGGAAACACCATATATTTT
- TRBJ1-1 TRBV7-2 - CASQRDGGLEAFF TGTGCCAGTCAACGGGACGGAGGTCTTGAAGCTTTCTTT
- TRBJ2-1 TRBV6-1 TRBD2 CASSAGLAGTSSYNEQFF TGTGCCAGCAGTGCGGGACTAGCGGGGACGAGCTCCTACAATGAGCAGTTCTTC
- TRBJ1-3 TRBV5-4 TRBD1 CASSLGGTASSGNTIYF TGTGCCAGCAGCTTGGGCGGGACAGCGAGCTCTGGAAACACCATATATTTT
- TRBJ2-7 TRBV6-6 - CASTKGDTLDEQYF TGTGCCAGCACCAAGGGAGATACCTTGGACGAGCAGTACTTC
- TRBJ1-2 TRBV2 - CASTGSGYTF TGTGCCAGCACAGGGTCTGGCTACACCTTC
- TRBJ1-4 TRBV7-3 - CASSLTGAVTNEKLFF TGTGCCAGCAGCTTAACGGGCGCAGTAACTAATGAAAAACTGTTTTTT
- TRBJ1-1 TRBV5-4 - CASSWPMNTEAFF TGTGCCAGCAGCTGGCCAATGAACACTGAAGCTTTCTTT
- TRBJ2-2 TRBV3-1/TRBV3-2 TRBD1 CASSQDPGTGVLPGELFF TGTGCCAGCAGCCAAGATCCGGGGACAGGGGTATTACCCGGGGAGCTGTTTTTT
- TRBJ1-4 TRBV5-1 - CASSPLSPAGREKLFF TGCGCCAGCAGCCCCCTCTCACCCGCGGGTAGGGAAAAACTGTTTTTT
- TRBJ1-3 TRBV7-2 - CASSLSFTGKAGNTIYF TGTGCCAGCAGCTTAAGCTTCACAGGGAAGGCTGGAAACACCATATATTTT
- TRBJ1-1 TRBV29-1 TRBD1 CSVTRGRTDTEAFF TGCAGCGTTACTAGGGGGCGGACGGACACTGAAGCTTTCTTT
- TRBJ2-3 TRBV19 - CASQRGTDTQYF TGTGCCAGTCAGAGGGGCACAGATACGCAGTATTTT
few TRBJ2-1 TRBV7-9 TRBD2 CASSLNSGGYNEQFF TGTGCCAGCAGCTTAAATAGCGGGGGCTACAATGAGCAGTTCTTC
- TRBJ1-1 TRBV12-3/TRBV12-4 - CATMAGHTEAFF TGTGCCACCATGGCGGGGCACACTGAAGCTTTCTTT